A selection of T cell receptor beta chains follows, all from one sample in a study of PD-1 blockade in mismatch repair-deficient tumors. Assay used: immunoSEQ multiplex PCR; TCRdb lists only in-frame clones, some missing. This sample has around 10,000 clones, with about 90% found just once. Which antigens these TCRs recognize remains unknown. The specimen was cells cultured in vitro, collected from a patient treated with pembrolizumab. These receptors all stem from an adult with mismatch repair-deficient cancer. Each CDR3 is given with its conserved first and last residue. D genes are given only for firm matches. Clone sizes are given selectively: once, few, many, or a class where the clone is expanded.

clone_size: once; v_call: TRBV5-8; d_call: NA; j_call: TRBJ2-7; cdr3_aa: CASSLDAKQYF; cdr3_nt: TGTGCCAGCAGCTTGGACGCCAAGCAGTACTTC
clone_size: NA; v_call: TRBV6-1; d_call: TRBD1; j_call: TRBJ2-7; cdr3_aa: CASSVYRGEWALEQYF; cdr3_nt: TGTGCCAGCAGTGTCTACAGGGGTGAGTGGGCCCTCGAGCAGTACTTC
clone_size: NA; v_call: TRBV9; d_call: NA; j_call: TRBJ2-7; cdr3_aa: CASSVGASWRYEQYF; cdr3_nt: TGTGCCAGCAGCGTAGGGGCTAGCTGGAGATACGAGCAGTACTTC
clone_size: NA; v_call: TRBV7-3; d_call: NA; j_call: TRBJ2-1; cdr3_aa: CASSLGTSIDEQFF; cdr3_nt: TGTGCCAGCAGCTTAGGGACTTCCATAGATGAGCAGTTCTTC
clone_size: NA; v_call: TRBV6-5; d_call: NA; j_call: TRBJ2-7; cdr3_aa: CASSSTSGRTYEQYF; cdr3_nt: TGTGCCAGCAGTTCCACCTCTGGCAGGACATACGAGCAGTACTTC
clone_size: once; v_call: TRBV30; d_call: NA; j_call: TRBJ1-6; cdr3_aa: CAWTSEGGISPLHF; cdr3_nt: TGTGCCTGGACCTCAGAGGGAGGGATATCACCCCTCCACTTT
clone_size: NA; v_call: TRBV11-1; d_call: TRBD2; j_call: TRBJ2-3; cdr3_aa: CASSWTSGITDTQYF; cdr3_nt: TGTGCCAGCAGCTGGACTAGCGGGATCACAGATACGCAGTATTTT
clone_size: NA; v_call: TRBV10-3; d_call: TRBD2; j_call: TRBJ2-1; cdr3_aa: CAIGVAGGEEQFF; cdr3_nt: TGTGCCATCGGGGTAGCGGGAGGAGAAGAGCAGTTCTTC
clone_size: NA; v_call: TRBV9; d_call: TRBD2; j_call: TRBJ2-7; cdr3_aa: CASSVDGVAGGYYEQYF; cdr3_nt: TGTGCCAGCAGCGTAGACGGGGTAGCGGGAGGCTACTACGAGCAGTACTTC
clone_size: NA; v_call: TRBV5-1; d_call: TRBD1; j_call: TRBJ2-1; cdr3_aa: CASSGQGGNEQFF; cdr3_nt: TGCGCCAGCAGTGGACAGGGTGGCAATGAGCAGTTCTTC
clone_size: NA; v_call: TRBV5-1; d_call: NA; j_call: TRBJ2-3; cdr3_aa: CASSLEDTDTQYF; cdr3_nt: TGCGCCAGCAGCTTGGAAGACACAGATACGCAGTATTTT
clone_size: few; v_call: TRBV5-1; d_call: TRBD1; j_call: TRBJ2-4; cdr3_aa: CASSLSTGQVGNIQYF; cdr3_nt: TGCGCCAGCAGCTTGTCGACAGGACAGGTCGGAAACATTCAGTACTTC
clone_size: NA; v_call: TRBV4-1; d_call: TRBD2; j_call: TRBJ2-7; cdr3_aa: CASSQDSASGRSWVYEQYF; cdr3_nt: TGCGCCAGCAGCCAAGATTCGGCTAGCGGGAGATCTTGGGTATACGAGCAGTACTTC
clone_size: NA; v_call: TRBV5-1; d_call: NA; j_call: TRBJ2-3; cdr3_aa: CASSSYVGTDTQYF; cdr3_nt: TGCGCCAGCAGCTCCTACGTAGGCACAGATACGCAGTATTTT
clone_size: NA; v_call: TRBV29-1; d_call: NA; j_call: TRBJ1-1; cdr3_aa: CSALENTEAFF; cdr3_nt: TGCAGCGCCCTAGAGAACACTGAAGCTTTCTTT
clone_size: NA; v_call: TRBV5-4; d_call: NA; j_call: TRBJ2-7; cdr3_aa: CASSSRTGSRGGEQYF; cdr3_nt: TGTGCCAGCAGCTCGAGGACAGGTTCTCGGGGAGGCGAGCAGTACTTC
clone_size: NA; v_call: TRBV6-5; d_call: NA; j_call: TRBJ1-3; cdr3_aa: CASSQFSGQGNTIYF; cdr3_nt: TGTGCCAGCAGTCAATTTTCCGGACAAGGAAACACCATATATTTT
clone_size: NA; v_call: TRBV5-6; d_call: NA; j_call: TRBJ2-3; cdr3_aa: CASSLAGVKTDTQYF; cdr3_nt: TGTGCCAGCAGCTTGGCAGGGGTCAAAACAGATACGCAGTATTTT
clone_size: NA; v_call: TRBV5-6; d_call: TRBD2; j_call: TRBJ2-1; cdr3_aa: CASSPILAGGSNEQFF; cdr3_nt: TGTGCCAGCAGCCCAATCCTAGCGGGAGGGAGCAATGAGCAGTTCTTC
clone_size: NA; v_call: TRBV9; d_call: NA; j_call: TRBJ1-4; cdr3_aa: CASSLGGTHPTNEKLFF; cdr3_nt: TGTGCCAGCAGCCTAGGGGGGACACATCCAACTAATGAAAAACTGTTTTTT
clone_size: NA; v_call: TRBV7-3; d_call: TRBD1; j_call: TRBJ2-7; cdr3_aa: CASSLTGSGAYEQYF; cdr3_nt: TGTGCCAGCAGCTTGACAGGGTCAGGAGCCTACGAGCAGTACTTC
clone_size: NA; v_call: TRBV28; d_call: TRBD1; j_call: TRBJ1-5; cdr3_aa: CASSRQGGYNQPQHF; cdr3_nt: TGTGCCAGCAGCCGACAGGGGGGGTACAATCAGCCCCAGCATTTT
clone_size: NA; v_call: TRBV4-1; d_call: NA; j_call: TRBJ2-4; cdr3_aa: CASSQLLDGGKNIQYF; cdr3_nt: TGCGCCAGCAGCCAACTCCTGGATGGGGGCAAAAACATTCAGTACTTC
clone_size: NA; v_call: TRBV28; d_call: NA; j_call: TRBJ2-7; cdr3_aa: CASSLQLRDWTYEQYF; cdr3_nt: TGTGCCAGCAGTTTACAACTCCGGGACTGGACCTACGAGCAGTACTTC
clone_size: once; v_call: TRBV7-3; d_call: TRBD2; j_call: TRBJ2-1; cdr3_aa: CASSPGGAGGYNEQFF; cdr3_nt: TGTGCCAGCAGCCCCGGAGGAGCGGGAGGTTACAATGAGCAGTTCTTC
clone_size: NA; v_call: TRBV27; d_call: TRBD1; j_call: TRBJ2-7; cdr3_aa: CASSRRTGYEQYF; cdr3_nt: TGTGCCAGCAGCCGCCGGACAGGGTACGAGCAGTACTTC
clone_size: NA; v_call: TRBV2; d_call: TRBD1; j_call: TRBJ2-7; cdr3_aa: CASSVGQGADEQYF; cdr3_nt: TGTGCCAGCAGTGTCGGACAGGGGGCGGACGAGCAGTACTTC
clone_size: NA; v_call: TRBV11-1; d_call: TRBD2; j_call: TRBJ2-7; cdr3_aa: CASTPLAGGPGVPYEQYF; cdr3_nt: TGTGCCAGCACACCACTAGCGGGAGGGCCCGGTGTACCCTACGAGCAGTACTTC
clone_size: once; v_call: TRBV5-8; d_call: NA; j_call: TRBJ2-2; cdr3_aa: CASSLGTIDTGELFF; cdr3_nt: TGTGCCAGCAGCTTGGGGACAATAGACACCGGGGAGCTGTTTTTT
clone_size: once; v_call: TRBV7-2; d_call: NA; j_call: TRBJ1-3; cdr3_aa: CASSLSDRKYSGNTIYF; cdr3_nt: TGTGCCAGCAGCTTGTCGGACCGAAAATACTCTGGAAACACCATATATTTT
clone_size: NA; v_call: TRBV19; d_call: TRBD2; j_call: TRBJ2-1; cdr3_aa: CASSPAGVNNEQFF; cdr3_nt: TGTGCCAGTAGTCCTGCGGGAGTGAACAATGAGCAGTTCTTC
clone_size: NA; v_call: TRBV7-9; d_call: NA; j_call: TRBJ2-5; cdr3_aa: CASSRTGHGETQYF; cdr3_nt: TGTGCCAGCAGCCGTACGGGACACGGGGAGACCCAGTACTTC
clone_size: NA; v_call: TRBV27; d_call: TRBD1; j_call: TRBJ1-1; cdr3_aa: CASSPRGRTEAFF; cdr3_nt: TGTGCCAGCAGTCCCAGGGGGCGGACTGAAGCTTTCTTT
clone_size: NA; v_call: TRBV7-2; d_call: NA; j_call: TRBJ2-1; cdr3_aa: CASSLWGHSDNEQFF; cdr3_nt: TGTGCCAGCAGCTTGTGGGGCCATTCTGACAATGAGCAGTTCTTC
clone_size: NA; v_call: TRBV7-8; d_call: TRBD2; j_call: TRBJ2-7; cdr3_aa: CASSLVTSGSYEQYF; cdr3_nt: TGTGCCAGCAGCTTAGTAACTAGCGGGAGCTACGAGCAGTACTTC